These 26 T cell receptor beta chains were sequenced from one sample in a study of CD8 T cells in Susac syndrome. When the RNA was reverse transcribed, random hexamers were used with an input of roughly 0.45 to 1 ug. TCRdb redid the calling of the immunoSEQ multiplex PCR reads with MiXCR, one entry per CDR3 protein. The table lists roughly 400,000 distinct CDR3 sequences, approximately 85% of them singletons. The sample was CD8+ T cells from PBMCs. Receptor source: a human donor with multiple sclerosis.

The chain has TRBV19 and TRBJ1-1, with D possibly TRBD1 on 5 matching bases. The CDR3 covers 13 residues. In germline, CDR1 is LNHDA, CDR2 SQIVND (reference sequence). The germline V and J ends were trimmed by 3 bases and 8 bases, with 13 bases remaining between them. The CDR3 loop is CASSIPGPTEAFF. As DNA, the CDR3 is TGTGCCAGTAGTATCCCGGGGCCAACCGAAGCTTTCTTT.

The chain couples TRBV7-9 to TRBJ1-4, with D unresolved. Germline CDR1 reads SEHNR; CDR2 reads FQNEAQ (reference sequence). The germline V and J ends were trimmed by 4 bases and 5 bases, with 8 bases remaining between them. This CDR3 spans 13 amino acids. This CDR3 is CASSSPGNEKLFF. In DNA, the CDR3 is TGTGCCAGCAGCTCCCCGGGCAATGAAAAACTGTTTTTT.

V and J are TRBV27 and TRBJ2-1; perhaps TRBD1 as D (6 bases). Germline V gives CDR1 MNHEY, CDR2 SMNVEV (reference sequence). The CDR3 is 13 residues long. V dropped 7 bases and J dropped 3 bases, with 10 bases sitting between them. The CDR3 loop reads CASNQQGYNEQFF. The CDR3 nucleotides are TGTGCCAGCAACCAACAGGGCTACAATGAGCAGTTCTTC.

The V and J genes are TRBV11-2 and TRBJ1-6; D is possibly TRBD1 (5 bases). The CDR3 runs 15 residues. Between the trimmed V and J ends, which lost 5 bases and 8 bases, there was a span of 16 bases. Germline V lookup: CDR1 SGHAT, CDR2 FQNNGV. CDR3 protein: CASSGLEGWDSPLHF. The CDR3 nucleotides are TGTGCCAGCAGCGGGCTGGAGGGGTGGGATTCACCCCTCCACTTT.

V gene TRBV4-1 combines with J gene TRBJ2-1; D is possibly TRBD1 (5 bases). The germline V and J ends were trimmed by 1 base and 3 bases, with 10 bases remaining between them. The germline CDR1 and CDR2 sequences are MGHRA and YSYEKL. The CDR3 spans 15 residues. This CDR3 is CASSQAQGVYNEQFF. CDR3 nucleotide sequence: TGCGCCAGCAGCCAAGCCCAGGGCGTCTACAATGAGCAGTTCTTC.

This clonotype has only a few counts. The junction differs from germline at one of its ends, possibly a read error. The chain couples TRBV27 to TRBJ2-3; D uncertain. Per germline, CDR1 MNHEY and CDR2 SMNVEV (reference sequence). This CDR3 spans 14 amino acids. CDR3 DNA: TGTGCCAGTAGTTCGGGCCCAGCTTTGGATACGCAGTATTTT. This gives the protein CASSSGPALDTQYF.

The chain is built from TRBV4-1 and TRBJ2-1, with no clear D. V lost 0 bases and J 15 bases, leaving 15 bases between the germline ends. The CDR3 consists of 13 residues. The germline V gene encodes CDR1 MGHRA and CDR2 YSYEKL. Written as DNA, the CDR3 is TGCGCCAGCAGCCAAGAGATTAGTAGTGAGAGGTTCTTC. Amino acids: CASSQEISSERFF.

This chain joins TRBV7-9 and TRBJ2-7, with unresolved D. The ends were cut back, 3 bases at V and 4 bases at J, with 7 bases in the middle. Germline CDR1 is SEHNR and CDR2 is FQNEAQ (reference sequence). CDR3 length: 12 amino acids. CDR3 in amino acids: CASSLRPYEQYF. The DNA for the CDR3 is TGTGCCAGCAGCTTGCGGCCATACGAGCAGTACTTC.

DNA for the CDR3: TGCAGCGTTTCAGGGACAGAGAGCAATCAGCCCCAGCATTTT. Its protein product is CSVSGTESNQPQHF. The rearrangement joins TRBV29-1 to TRBJ1-5, with 7 bases that match TRBD1. The germline CDR1 and CDR2 sequences are SQVTM and ANQGSEA. V lost 5 bases and J lost 1; bases outside the gene matches: 5. The CDR3 totals 14 residues.

The CDR3 reads CASSPGLAGPILLGNEQFF. The CDR3 coding sequence is TGCGCCAGCAGCCCCGGACTCGCGGGCCCCATTCTCCTCGGCAATGAGCAGTTCTTC. This chain joins TRBV5-1 and TRBJ2-1; D is possibly TRBD2 (5 bases). The ends were cut back, 4 bases at V and 6 bases at J, with 29 bases in the middle. Per germline, CDR1 SGHRS and CDR2 YFSETQ. The CDR3 loop spans 19 amino acids.

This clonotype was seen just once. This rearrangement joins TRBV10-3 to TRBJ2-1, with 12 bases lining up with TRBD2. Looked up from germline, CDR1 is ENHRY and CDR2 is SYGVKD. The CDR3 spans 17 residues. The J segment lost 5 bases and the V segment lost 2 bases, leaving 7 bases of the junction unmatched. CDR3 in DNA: TGTGCCATCAGTGAGGGACTAGCGGGAAGGTTCGACAATGAGCAGTTCTTC. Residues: CAISEGLAGRFDNEQFF.

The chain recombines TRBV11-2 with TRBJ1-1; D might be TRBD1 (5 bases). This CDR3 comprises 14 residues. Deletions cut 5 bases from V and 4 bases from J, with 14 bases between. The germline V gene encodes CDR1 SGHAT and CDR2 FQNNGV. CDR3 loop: CASSPPQGATEAFF. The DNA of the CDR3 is TGTGCCAGCAGCCCTCCTCAGGGTGCCACTGAAGCTTTCTTT.

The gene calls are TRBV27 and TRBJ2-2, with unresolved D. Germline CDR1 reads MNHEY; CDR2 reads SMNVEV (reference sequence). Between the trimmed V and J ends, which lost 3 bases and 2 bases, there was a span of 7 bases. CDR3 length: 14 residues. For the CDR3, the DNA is TGTGCCAGCAGTTTTTCTGGAAACACCGGGGAGCTGTTTTTT. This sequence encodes CASSFSGNTGELFF.

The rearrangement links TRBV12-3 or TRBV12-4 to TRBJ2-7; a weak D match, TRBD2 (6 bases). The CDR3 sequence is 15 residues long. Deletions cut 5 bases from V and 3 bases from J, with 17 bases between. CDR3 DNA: TGTGCCAGCAGTCCTATACCATCGGGAGACTACGAGCAGTACTTC. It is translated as CASSPIPSGDYEQYF.

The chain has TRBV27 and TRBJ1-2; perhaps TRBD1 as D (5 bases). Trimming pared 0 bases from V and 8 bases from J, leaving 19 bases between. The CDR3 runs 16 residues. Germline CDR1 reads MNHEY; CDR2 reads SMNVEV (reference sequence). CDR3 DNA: TGTGCCAGCAGTTTATCACCGGGACTCACGATGGGGGGCTACACCTTC. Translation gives CASSLSPGLTMGGYTF.

CDR3 in amino acids: CASRPGSGETQYF. CDR3 coding DNA: TGTGCCAGCAGGCCGGGGTCAGGAGAGACCCAGTACTTC. The chain carries TRBV27 and TRBJ2-5; D possibly corresponds to TRBD2 (5 bases). Trimming cost V 6 bases and J 4 bases, with 12 bases left between them. Per the germline V gene, CDR1 is MNHEY and CDR2 is SMNVEV (reference sequence). The CDR3 extends over 13 amino acids.

The CDR3 loop reads CASSVQFPGELFF. For the CDR3, the DNA is TGTGCCAGCAGCGTTCAGTTCCCCGGGGAGCTGTTTTTT. The J gene is TRBJ2-2, the V gene TRBV9, with no clear D. The CDR3 runs 13 residues. Germline lookup yields CDR1 SGDLS and CDR2 YYNGEE. Trimming removed 2 bases at V and 6 bases at J, with 8 bases between.

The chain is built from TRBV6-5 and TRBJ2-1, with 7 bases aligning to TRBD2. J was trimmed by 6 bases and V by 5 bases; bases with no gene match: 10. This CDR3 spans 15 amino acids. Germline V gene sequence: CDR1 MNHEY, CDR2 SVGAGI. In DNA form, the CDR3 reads TGTGCCAGCAGTCTGGGGGGGGGTATTGTCAATGAGCAGTTCTTC. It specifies CASSLGGGIVNEQFF.

CDR3 sequence: CASSLEYSWGDEQFF. In DNA form, the CDR3 reads TGTGCCAGCAGCTTAGAGTACAGTTGGGGGGATGAGCAGTTCTTC. V gene TRBV11-2 combines with J gene TRBJ2-1; maybe TRBD2 (6 bases). The CDR3 has 15 amino acids. Germline V gives CDR1 SGHAT, CDR2 FQNNGV. V lost 0 bases, J lost 8 bases, and 14 bases lay in between.

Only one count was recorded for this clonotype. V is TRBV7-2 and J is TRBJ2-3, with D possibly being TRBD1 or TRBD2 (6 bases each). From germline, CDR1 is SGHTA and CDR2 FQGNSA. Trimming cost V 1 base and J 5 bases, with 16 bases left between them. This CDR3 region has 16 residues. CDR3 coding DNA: TGTGCCAGCAGCTTAGAATTGACGGGGGCCGAAGATACGCAGTATTTT. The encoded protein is CASSLELTGAEDTQYF. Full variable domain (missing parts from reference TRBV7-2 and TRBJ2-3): GAGVSQSPSNKVTEKGKDVELRCDPISGHTALYWYRQSLGQGLEFLIYFQGNSAPDKSGLPSDRFSAERTGGSVSTLTIQRTQQEDSAVYLCASSLELTGAEDTQYFGPGTRLTVL.

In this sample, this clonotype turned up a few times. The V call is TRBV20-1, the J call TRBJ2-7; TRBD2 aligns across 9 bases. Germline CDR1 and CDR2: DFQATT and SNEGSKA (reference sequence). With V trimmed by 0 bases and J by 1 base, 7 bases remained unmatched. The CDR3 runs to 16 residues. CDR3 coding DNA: TGCAGTGCTAGAGAGGTAGCGGGAGCTAGGTCCTACGAGCAGTACTTC. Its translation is CSAREVAGARSYEQYF.

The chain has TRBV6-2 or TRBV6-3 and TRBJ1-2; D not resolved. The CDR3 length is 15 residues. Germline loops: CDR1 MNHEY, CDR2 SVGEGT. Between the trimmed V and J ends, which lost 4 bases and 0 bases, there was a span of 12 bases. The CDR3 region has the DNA TGTGCCAGCAGTTGGCCTTCAGAAGCTAACTATGGCTACACCTTC. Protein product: CASSWPSEANYGYTF.

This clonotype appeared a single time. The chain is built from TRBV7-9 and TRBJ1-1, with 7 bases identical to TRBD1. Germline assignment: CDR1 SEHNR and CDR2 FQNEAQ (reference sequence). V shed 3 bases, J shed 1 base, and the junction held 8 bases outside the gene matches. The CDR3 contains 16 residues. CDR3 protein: CASSFSPGQTNTEAFF. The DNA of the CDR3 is TGTGCCAGCAGCTTCTCCCCGGGACAGACGAACACTGAAGCTTTCTTT.

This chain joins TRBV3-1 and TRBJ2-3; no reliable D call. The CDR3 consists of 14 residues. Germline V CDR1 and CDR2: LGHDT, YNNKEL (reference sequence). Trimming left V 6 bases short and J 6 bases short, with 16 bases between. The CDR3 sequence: CASSPTGGLDTQYF. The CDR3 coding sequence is TGTGCCAGCAGTCCGACTGGCGGTCTGGATACGCAGTATTTT.

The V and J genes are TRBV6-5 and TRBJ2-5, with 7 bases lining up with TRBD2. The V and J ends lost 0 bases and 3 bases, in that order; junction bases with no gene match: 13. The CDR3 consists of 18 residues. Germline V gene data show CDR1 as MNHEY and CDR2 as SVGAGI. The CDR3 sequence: CASSYSRGGTVLKETQYF. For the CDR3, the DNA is TGTGCCAGCAGTTACTCGAGGGGAGGGACCGTATTAAAAGAGACCCAGTACTTC.

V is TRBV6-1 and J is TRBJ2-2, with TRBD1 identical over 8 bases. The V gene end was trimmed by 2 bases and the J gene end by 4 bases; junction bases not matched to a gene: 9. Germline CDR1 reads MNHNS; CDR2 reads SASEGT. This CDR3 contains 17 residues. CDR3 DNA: TGTGCCAGCAGTGAAAGCAGATTTACAGGGGGCACCGGGGAGCTGTTTTTT. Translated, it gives CASSESRFTGGTGELFF.